This record concerns one T cell receptor beta chain sequence. These data originate in a study of blood T cell repertoires in COVID-19. For the study at large: Acute-phase and convalescent COVID-19 samples originated in the United States, Italy and Spain.

The CDR3 sequence is 12 residues long. Trimming took off 7 bases at V and 4 bases at J, with 13 bases between the two ends. The germline V gene encodes CDR1 GTSNPN and CDR2 SVGIG (reference sequence). Data came from immunoSEQ multiplex PCR; TCRdb stores just in-frame clones and leaves some out. The sample includes over 150,000 clones, around 80% seen only once; the top ten take about 7.3%. Ages ranged from roughly 18 to 100 years, with residence in under 25 US areas. This receptor was taken from a middle-aged man who had recovered from COVID-19. Input material: PBMCs or T cells enriched from blood (not recorded which). The chain has TRBV30 and TRBJ1-2, with D possibly matching TRBD1 (5 bases). This chain's CDR3 is CASVGRVYGYTF. CDR3 coding DNA: TGTGCCTCGGTGGGCAGGGTCTATGGCTACACCTTC.